This TCR beta chain comes out of a study of T cell responses to AZD1222 COVID-19 vaccine (dated by TCRdb to about 2021). For context, the study as a whole: Because spike-specific TCR depth and breadth did not differ between the two schedules, AZD1222 recipients who got a second dose at roughly 4 weeks were pooled with those who got a second dose at roughly 12 weeks. TCR sequencing was performed for some 250 trial participants, of whom 207 were given two doses of AZD1222 and some 26 were given two doses of MenACWY control vaccine. Trial participants were enrolled by age into subgroups of 18-55, 56-69 and 70-plus years, and about 150, 27 and 61 TCR-sequenced participants, respectively, were included in these subgroups.

This clone came up once. Its antigen remains undetermined. No base qualities exist here, and no much larger clone lies one base off it. According to the study, the label for this sample's time point signals: baseline before first vaccination. The vaccinee samples were drawn from two UK trials, COV001 and COV002, one of which was a single-blind randomized controlled phase 2/3 trial testing AZD1222 (ChAdOx1 nCoV-19) in healthy adults. Trial participant PBMC samples were collected at day 0 and day 28 after the second dose for TCRbeta chain sequencing. Deletion took 8 bases off V and 6 bases off J, with a span of 2 bases between the germline ends. There are 8 amino acids in the CDR3, from cysteine to phenylalanine inclusive. The read is trimmed to its CDR3 DNA, 24 bases read in frame from base 1. CDR1 and CDR2 are read off the germline V gene as SQVTM and ANQGSEA. The study at large found these results: Because no day 14 peak-response samples were available, repertoires were characterized only after the peak T cell response. The 56-69-year group was small, and its depth increase did not reach significance, likely because of low power. The vaccine-associated CD4 TCRs covered the entire spike protein, and the dominant responses fell in regions 160-218 and 743-854. Participants were mostly white British and included more females than males, and it was suggested by the authors that clonal diversity may have been underestimated. Conclusions about previously exposed vaccinees are limited, since just six or seven AZD1222 recipients were seropositive for SARS-CoV-2 at baseline. A significant rise in spike-specific TCR breadth and depth was observed after two AZD1222 doses relative to day 0 and relative to MenACWY recipients. Nearly half of unique spike-specific TCRs reportedly recognized epitopes outside regions mutated in the B.1.351 and B.1.1.7 variants.

The CDR3 regions of human TCRbeta chains were subjected to immunosequencing. In the paper's pipeline: Repertoire TCRs were checked for matches against a reference library of SARS-CoV-2-specific TCRs that had been generated using the MIRA antigen-specificity platform. Breadth was defined as the fraction of unique TCRs that were SARS-CoV-2-associated. Depth was defined as the fraction of total T cells that were SARS-CoV-2-associated. Using the MIRA data, each spike-specific TCR was assigned both to the spike region to which the TCR was reactive and to a CD4 or CD8 class. Log10-transformed breadth and depth values were compared by one-way ANOVA with Sidak's multiple comparisons tests. As stored in TCRdb, this immuneACCESS dataset retains in-frame rearrangements with V and J assigned. A fraction of the clones does not appear; measured against another copy, unresolved V genes explain less than half of the discrepancy, and the remainder lacks a known reason. The DNA gave D and trimming, while V, J and clone size come from that table. This sample holds 95,000 to 150,000 clones; roughly 91% were observed only once. Of the sample, approximately 1.2% falls within the top ten clones.

The chain links TRBV29-1 with TRBJ2-1; the D gene is not confidently resolved. This TCR was sampled from an adult in good health. This material consisted of peripheral blood, taken on day 0 of AZD1222 vaccination. The CDR3 here reads CSSNEQFF. At the DNA level, the sequence is TGCAGCAGCAATGAGCAGTTCTTC.